The 14 T cell receptor beta chains in this list originate from one sample, sequenced in a study of cytomegalovirus exposure and HLA in healthy donors. Sequencing used immunoSEQ multiplex PCR; TCRdb keeps in-frame clones, though not all of them. This table has about 120,000 clones, 95% to 97% appearing once. Sequenced: PBMCs. The receptors originated from a man younger than 35 in good health and CMV-seronegative.

The V and J genes are TRBV27 and TRBJ2-5, with 8 bases that match TRBD2. With 6 bases clipped from V and 4 bases from J, the junction kept 7 bases outside the gene matches. This CDR3 spans 14 amino acids. CDR1 and CDR2 from the germline V gene are MNHEY and SMNVEV (reference sequence). Here the CDR3 reads CASSIIGRGETQYF. The CDR3 DNA sequence: TGTGCCAGCAGCATCATCGGGAGGGGAGAGACCCAGTACTTC.

This clone was counted a few times. The rearrangement uses TRBV18 and TRBJ1-5; D call uncertain. CDR1 is KGHSH, CDR2 LQKENI, per germline. This CDR3 is built from 13 residues. V shed 0 bases and J shed 8 bases, with 8 bases lying between them. The CDR3 sequence is CASSPPVGKPQHF. CDR3 in DNA: TGTGCCAGCTCACCACCGGTCGGTAAGCCCCAGCATTTT. Full variable domain (missing parts from reference TRBV18 and TRBJ1-5): NAGVMQNPRHLVRRRGQEARLRCSPMKGHSHVYWYRQLPEEGLKFMVYLQKENIIDESGMPKERFSAEFPKEGPSILRIQQVVRGDSAAYFCASSPPVGKPQHFGDGTRLSIL.

V gene TRBV6-5 combines with J gene TRBJ1-5, with 7 bases matching TRBD1. Germline V gene data show CDR1 as MNHEY and CDR2 as SVGAGI. Trimming at V came to 11 bases and at J to 1 base, leaving 5 bases not matched to a gene. CDR3 length: 13 amino acids. CDR3 coding DNA: TGTGCCGCAGGGGGAAAGAGCAATCAGCCCCAGCATTTT. Its protein product is CAAGGKSNQPQHF.

The V and J genes are TRBV28 and TRBJ2-1, with 9 bases aligning to TRBD1. With V trimmed by 3 bases and J by 5 bases, 2 bases remained unmatched. The CDR3 runs to 14 residues. Germline CDR1 and CDR2: MDHEN and SYDVKM. This chain's CDR3 is CASSFGTGNNEQFF. CDR3 sequence (DNA): TGTGCCAGCAGTTTTGGGACAGGGAACAATGAGCAGTTCTTC.

The chain uses TRBV28 and TRBJ2-3; 11 bases align to TRBD2. Germline V gene data show CDR1 as MDHEN and CDR2 as SYDVKM. After removal of 2 bases from V and 1 base from J, the junction contained 11 bases not matched to a gene. The CDR3 runs 19 residues. The CDR3 spells CASSLGPYSGRGGTDTQYF. CDR3 sequence (DNA): TGTGCCAGCAGTTTAGGTCCCTATAGCGGGAGGGGGGGCACAGATACGCAGTATTTT.

V usage is TRBV28 and J usage is TRBJ2-5, with 9 bases that match TRBD2. The CDR3 consists of 16 residues. V shed 1 base and J 5 bases; nucleotides not matched to a gene: 8. From germline, CDR1 is MDHEN and CDR2 SYDVKM. CDR3 nucleotide sequence: TGTGCCAGCAGTTTATTCACCGGGACTAGCCATGAGACCCAGTACTTC. Translated: CASSLFTGTSHETQYF.

The chain employs TRBV10-2 and TRBJ1-5; tentatively, D is TRBD1 (5 bases). This CDR3 contains 12 residues. Per the germline V gene, CDR1 is WSHSY and CDR2 is SAAADI. V gave up 3 bases and J gave up 7 bases, with 7 bases separating them. CDR3 DNA: TGCGCCAGCAGTGAATGGGGCCAGCCCCAGCATTTT. It codes for CASSEWGQPQHF.

This chain links TRBV9 with TRBJ2-1; 11 bases map to TRBD2. V gave up 0 bases and J gave up 8 bases; unmatched junction bases: 4. Germline CDR1 is SGDLS and CDR2 is YYNGEE. This CDR3 is 15 amino acids long. CDR3 sequence: CASSVESSGRDEQFF. The CDR3, as DNA: TGTGCCAGCAGCGTAGAGAGTAGCGGGAGGGATGAGCAGTTCTTC.

CDR3: CSALRQYF. The DNA of the CDR3 is TGCAGCGCTCTAAGGCAGTACTTC. The V call is TRBV29-1, the J call TRBJ2-7; the D is unclear. The CDR3 is 8 amino acids. Germline V CDR1 and CDR2: SQVTM, ANQGSEA. Trimming removed 7 bases at V and 9 bases at J, with 7 bases between.

The chain joins TRBV7-2 to TRBJ1-3; 8 positions match TRBD1. This CDR3 region has 14 residues. With V trimmed by 5 bases and J by 6 bases, 6 bases remained unmatched. The germline V gene has CDR1 SGHTA and CDR2 FQGNSA. In nucleotides, the CDR3 is TGTGCCAGCAGCCCGGACAGGGTGATAAACACCATATATTTT. Its translation is CASSPDRVINTIYF.

The rearrangement links TRBV19 to TRBJ1-2, with TRBD1 identical over 10 bases. The germline V gene has CDR1 LNHDA and CDR2 SQIVND (reference sequence). V trimming: 4 bases; J trimming: 4 bases; junction bases outside the gene matches: 6. The CDR3 contains 15 residues. The CDR3 spells CASSSRDRGAYGYTF. DNA of the CDR3: TGTGCCAGTAGTAGCCGGGACAGGGGCGCCTATGGCTACACCTTC. The variable domain in full, with the rest retrieved from reference TRBV19 and TRBJ1-2, is DGGITQSPKYLFRKEGQNVTLSCEQNLNHDAMYWYRQDPGQGLRLIYYSQIVNDFQKGDIAEGYSVSREKKESFPLTVTSAQKNPTAFYLCASSSRDRGAYGYTFGSGTRLTVV.

The CDR3 nucleotides read TGTGCCAGCAGTTTATCTCCCGTATCTTCCGTGTTGTGGTACACAAGGAGGAATCAGCCCCAGCATTTT. This codes for CASSLSPVSSVLWYTRRNQPQHF. The chain couples TRBV28 to TRBJ1-5; D gene ambiguous. CDR3 size: 23 residues. The germline V and J ends were trimmed by 1 base and 4 bases, with 35 bases remaining between them. Looked up from germline, CDR1 is MDHEN and CDR2 is SYDVKM.

This chain connects TRBV5-4 to TRBJ2-1, with a possible D match to TRBD2 (5 bases). V was clipped by 0 bases and J by 7 bases, with 8 bases between them. The V gene's germline CDR1 is SGHNT and CDR2 YYREEE (reference sequence). The CDR3 covers 13 residues. In DNA form, the CDR3 reads TGTGCCAGCAGCTTGGTGGTAGCGAATGAGCAGTTCTTC. As protein: CASSLVVANEQFF.

The chain has TRBV27 and TRBJ1-2, with 12 bases that match TRBD1. The CDR3 runs 14 residues. V gave up 4 bases and J gave up 7 bases; unmatched junction bases: 4. Germline V CDR1 and CDR2: MNHEY, SMNVEV (reference sequence). As DNA, the CDR3 is TGTGCCAGCAGTTGGGACAGGGGGCTAGGTGGCTACACCTTC. Protein sequence: CASSWDRGLGGYTF.